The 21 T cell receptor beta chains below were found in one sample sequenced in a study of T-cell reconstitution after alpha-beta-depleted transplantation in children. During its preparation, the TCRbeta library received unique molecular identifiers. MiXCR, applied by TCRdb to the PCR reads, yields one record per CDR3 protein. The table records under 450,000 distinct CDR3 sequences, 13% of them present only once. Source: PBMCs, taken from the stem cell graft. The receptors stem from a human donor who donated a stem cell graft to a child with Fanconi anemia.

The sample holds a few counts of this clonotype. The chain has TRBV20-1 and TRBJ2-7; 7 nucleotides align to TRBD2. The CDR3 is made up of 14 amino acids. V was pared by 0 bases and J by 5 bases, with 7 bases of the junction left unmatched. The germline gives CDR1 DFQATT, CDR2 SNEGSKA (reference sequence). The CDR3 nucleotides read TGCAGTGCTAGAGATCAGCGGGGAGGGGACGAGCAGTACGTC. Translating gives CSARDQRGGDEQYV.

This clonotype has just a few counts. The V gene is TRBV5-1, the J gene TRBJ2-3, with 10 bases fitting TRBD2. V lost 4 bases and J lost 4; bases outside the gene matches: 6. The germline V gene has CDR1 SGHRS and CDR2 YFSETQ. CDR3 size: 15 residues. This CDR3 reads CASSVTSGDSDTQYF. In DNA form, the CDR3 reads TGCGCCAGCAGCGTAACTAGCGGGGACTCAGATACGCAGTATTTT. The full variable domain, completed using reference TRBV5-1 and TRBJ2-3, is KAGVTQTPRYLIKTRGQQVTLSCSPISGHRSVSWYQQTPGQGLQFLFEYFSETQRNKGNFPGRFSGRQFSNSRSEMNVSTLELGDSALYLCASSVTSGDSDTQYFGPGTRLTVL.

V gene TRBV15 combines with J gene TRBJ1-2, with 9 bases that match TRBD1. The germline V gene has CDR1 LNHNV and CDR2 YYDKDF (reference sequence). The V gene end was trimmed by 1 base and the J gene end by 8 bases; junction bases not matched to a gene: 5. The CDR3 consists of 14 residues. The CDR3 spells CATSRGSGTGGYTF. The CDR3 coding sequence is TGTGCCACCAGCAGAGGCTCCGGGACAGGGGGCTACACCTTC.

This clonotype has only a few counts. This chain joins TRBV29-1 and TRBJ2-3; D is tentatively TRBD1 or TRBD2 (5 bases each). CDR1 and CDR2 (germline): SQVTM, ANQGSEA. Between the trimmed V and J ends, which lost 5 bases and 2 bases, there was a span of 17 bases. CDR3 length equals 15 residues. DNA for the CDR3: TGCAGCGTTAATGGGGGTAGAAGGGACACAGATACGCAGTATTTT. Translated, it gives CSVNGGRRDTDTQYF.

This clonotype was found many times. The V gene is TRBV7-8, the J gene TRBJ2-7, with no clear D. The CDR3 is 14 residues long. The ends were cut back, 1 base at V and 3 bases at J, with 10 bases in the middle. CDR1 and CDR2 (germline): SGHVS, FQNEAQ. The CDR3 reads CASSLGGFRYEQYV. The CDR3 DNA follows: TGTGCCAGCAGCTTAGGTGGGTTTCGCTACGAGCAGTACGTC.

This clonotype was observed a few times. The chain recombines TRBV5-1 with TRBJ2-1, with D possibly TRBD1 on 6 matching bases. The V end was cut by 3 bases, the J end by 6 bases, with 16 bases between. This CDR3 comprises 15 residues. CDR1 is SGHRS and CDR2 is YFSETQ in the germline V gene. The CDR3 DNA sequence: TGCGCCAGCAGCTCGAGGCCAGGGGTCCTCAATGAGCAGTTCTTC. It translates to CASSSRPGVLNEQFF. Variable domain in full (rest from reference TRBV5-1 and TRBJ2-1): KAGVTQTPRYLIKTRGQQVTLSCSPISGHRSVSWYQQTPGQGLQFLFEYFSETQRNKGNFPGRFSGRQFSNSRSEMNVSTLELGDSALYLCASSSRPGVLNEQFFGPGTRLTVL.

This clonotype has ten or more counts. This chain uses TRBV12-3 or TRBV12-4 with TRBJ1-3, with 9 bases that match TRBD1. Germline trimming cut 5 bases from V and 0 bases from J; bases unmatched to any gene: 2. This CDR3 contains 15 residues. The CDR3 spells CASSRDRVSGNTIYF. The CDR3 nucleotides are TGTGCCAGCAGTAGGGACAGGGTCTCTGGAAACACCATATATTTT.

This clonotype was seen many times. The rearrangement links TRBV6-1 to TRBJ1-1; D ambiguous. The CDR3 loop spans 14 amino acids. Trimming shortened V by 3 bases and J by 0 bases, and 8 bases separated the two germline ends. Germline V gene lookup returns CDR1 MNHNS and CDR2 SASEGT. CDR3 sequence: CASSEEALNTEAFF. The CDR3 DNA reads TGTGCCAGCAGTGAGGAAGCCTTGAACACTGAAGCTTTCTTT.

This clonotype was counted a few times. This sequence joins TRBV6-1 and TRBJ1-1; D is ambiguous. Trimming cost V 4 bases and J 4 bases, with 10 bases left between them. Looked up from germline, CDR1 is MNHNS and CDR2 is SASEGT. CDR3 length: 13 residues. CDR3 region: CASSGVLGTEAFF. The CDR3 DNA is TGTGCCAGCAGTGGCGTATTGGGCACTGAAGCTTTCTTT.

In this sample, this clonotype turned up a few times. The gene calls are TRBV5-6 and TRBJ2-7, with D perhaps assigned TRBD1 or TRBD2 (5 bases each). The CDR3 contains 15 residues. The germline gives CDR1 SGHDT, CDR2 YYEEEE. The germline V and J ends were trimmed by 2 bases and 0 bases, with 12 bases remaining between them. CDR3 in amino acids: CASSLFGASSYEQYF. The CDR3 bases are TGTGCCAGCAGCTTATTCGGGGCCAGCTCCTACGAGCAGTACTTC.

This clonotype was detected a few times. The CDR3 sequence is CASSRGQPNTEAFF. The CDR3 DNA sequence: TGCGCCAGCAGCCGAGGACAGCCGAACACTGAAGCTTTCTTT. This sequence joins TRBV5-1 and TRBJ1-1, with a possible D match to TRBD1 (6 bases). V was cut by 4 bases and J by 1 base, with 11 bases left in between. The CDR3 is 14 amino acids. Germline CDR1 and CDR2: SGHRS and YFSETQ.

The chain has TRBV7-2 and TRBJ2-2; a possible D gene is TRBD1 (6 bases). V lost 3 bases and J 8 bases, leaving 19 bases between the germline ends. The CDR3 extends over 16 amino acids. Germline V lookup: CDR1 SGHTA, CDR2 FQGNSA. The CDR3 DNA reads TGTGCCAGCAGCTTGGCAGGGGCAGGGGACGAGGGGGAGCTGTTTTTT. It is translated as CASSLAGAGDEGELFF.

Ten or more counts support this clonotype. CDR3 residues: CASSLVRGSTNTEAFF. CDR3 nucleotides: TGCGCCAGCAGCTTGGTCAGGGGGAGTACGAACACTGAAGCTTTCTTT. V is TRBV5-1 and J is TRBJ1-1, with TRBD1 matching over 7 bases. CDR1 and CDR2 from the germline V gene are SGHRS and YFSETQ. This CDR3 region has 16 residues. With V trimmed by 0 bases and J by 1 base, 6 bases remained unmatched.

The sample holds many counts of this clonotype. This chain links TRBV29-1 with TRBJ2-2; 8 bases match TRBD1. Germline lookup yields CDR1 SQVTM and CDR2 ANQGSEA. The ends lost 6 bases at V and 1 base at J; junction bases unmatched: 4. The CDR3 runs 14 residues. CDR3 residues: CSVSGGVNTGELFF. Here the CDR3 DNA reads TGCAGCGTCTCAGGGGGCGTGAACACCGGGGAGCTGTTTTTT.

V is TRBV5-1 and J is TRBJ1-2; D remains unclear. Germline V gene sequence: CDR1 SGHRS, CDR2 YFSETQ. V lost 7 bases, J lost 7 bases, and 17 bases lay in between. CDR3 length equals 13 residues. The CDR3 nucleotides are TGCGCCAGCGGAAACAGAGACTATTCTGGCTACACCTTC. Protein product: CASGNRDYSGYTF.

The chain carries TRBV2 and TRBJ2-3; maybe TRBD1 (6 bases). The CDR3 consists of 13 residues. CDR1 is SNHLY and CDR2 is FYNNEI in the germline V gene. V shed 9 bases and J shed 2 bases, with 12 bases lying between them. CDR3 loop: CASWDTSTDTQYF. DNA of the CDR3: TGTGCCAGTTGGGACACGTCCACAGATACGCAGTATTTT. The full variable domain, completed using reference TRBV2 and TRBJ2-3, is EPEVTQTPSHQVTQMGQEVILRCVPISNHLYFYWYRQILGQKVEFLVSFYNNEISEKSEIFDDQFSVERPDGSNFTLKIRSTKLEDSAMYFCASWDTSTDTQYFGPGTRLTVL.

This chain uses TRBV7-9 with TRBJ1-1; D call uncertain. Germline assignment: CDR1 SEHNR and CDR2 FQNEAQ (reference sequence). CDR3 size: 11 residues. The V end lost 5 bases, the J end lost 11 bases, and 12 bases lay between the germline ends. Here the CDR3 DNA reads TGTGCCAGCAGCCAGACCGCGGGCGCTTTCTTT. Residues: CASSQTAGAFF.

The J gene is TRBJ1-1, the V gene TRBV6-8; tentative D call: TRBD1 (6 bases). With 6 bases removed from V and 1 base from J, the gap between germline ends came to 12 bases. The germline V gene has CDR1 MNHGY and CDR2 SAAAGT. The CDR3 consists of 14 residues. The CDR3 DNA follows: TGTGCCAGCAGCGCCGGGACAAGGAACACTGAAGCTTTCTTT. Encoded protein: CASSAGTRNTEAFF.

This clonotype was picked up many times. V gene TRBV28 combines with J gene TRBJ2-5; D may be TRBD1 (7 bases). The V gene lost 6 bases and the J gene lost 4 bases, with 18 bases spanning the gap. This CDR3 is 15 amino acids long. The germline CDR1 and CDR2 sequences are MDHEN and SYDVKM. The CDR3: CASSPAGGRRETQYF. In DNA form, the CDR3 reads TGTGCCAGCAGCCCGGCAGGGGGGCGTAGAGAGACCCAGTACTTC.

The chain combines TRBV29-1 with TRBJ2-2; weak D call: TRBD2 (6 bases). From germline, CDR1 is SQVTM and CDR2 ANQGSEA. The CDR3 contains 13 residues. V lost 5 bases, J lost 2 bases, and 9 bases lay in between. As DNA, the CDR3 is TGCAGCGTTCAGACTAGTAACACCGGGGAGCTGTTTTTT. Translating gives CSVQTSNTGELFF.

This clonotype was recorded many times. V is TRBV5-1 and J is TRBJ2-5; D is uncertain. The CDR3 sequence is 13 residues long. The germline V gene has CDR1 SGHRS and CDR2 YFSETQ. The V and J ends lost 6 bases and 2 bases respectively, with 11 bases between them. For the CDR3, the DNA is TGCGCCAGCAACAACAGAGTACAAGAGACCCAGTACTTC. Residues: CASNNRVQETQYF.